This record covers a single T cell receptor beta chain. Its antigen is undetermined. This specimen comes from a study of T cell responses to AZD1222 COVID-19 vaccine. Study at large: Second doses were pooled across both intervals (about 4 or about 12 weeks).

The protocol was immunoSEQ multiplex PCR, while the TCRdb copy is restricted to in-frame clones and leaves out a portion. In the table there are 100,000 to 150,000 clones, about 90% of which are singletons. This CDR3 has 19 residues. V dropped 0 bases and J dropped 0 bases, with 15 bases sitting between them. Germline-derived CDR1 and CDR2 are MGHRA and YSYEKL. Study results and caveats: Just a handful of AZD1222 recipients tested seropositive at baseline. Unmutated variant regions are reportedly the target of nearly half of TCRs that are spike-specific. Possibly, clonal diversity was underestimated; donors were largely white British and included more females.

This sequence joins TRBV4-1 and TRBJ2-6; tentatively, D is TRBD2 (6 bases). This clonotype originated in an adult in good health. This sample comprised peripheral blood, obtained on day 0 of AZD1222 vaccination. The CDR3 loop reads CASSQEGSSDYSGANVLTF. As DNA, the CDR3 is TGCGCCAGCAGCCAAGAGGGATCCTCGGACTACTCTGGGGCCAACGTCCTGACTTTC.